This T cell receptor beta chain was recovered during a study of patients and donors after allogeneic stem cell transplantation. From the RT-PCR reads, TCRdb called clonotypes with MiXCR, one entry per CDR3 protein. The sample has a few hundred thousand distinct CDR3 sequences; 13% to 15% are singletons. This clonotype showed up just a few times. V dropped 8 bases and J dropped 6 bases, with 17 bases sitting between them. Per the germline V gene, CDR1 is MNHEY and CDR2 is SVGEGT. This CDR3 is built from 14 residues. This TCR was sampled from a human donor who was either an allogeneic HSCT recipient or a stem cell or donor lymphocyte infusion donor (not recorded which). It is not recorded whose cells these are; they may come from a transplant donor. The specimen sequenced was blood, either unsorted or a sorted T cell fraction (not recorded which). The chain couples TRBV6-2 or TRBV6-3 to TRBJ2-4; D is ambiguous. The CDR3 DNA is TGTGCCAGCGGCCGGCAGGAGCTAAGAAACATTCAGTACTTC. This codes for CASGRQELRNIQYF.